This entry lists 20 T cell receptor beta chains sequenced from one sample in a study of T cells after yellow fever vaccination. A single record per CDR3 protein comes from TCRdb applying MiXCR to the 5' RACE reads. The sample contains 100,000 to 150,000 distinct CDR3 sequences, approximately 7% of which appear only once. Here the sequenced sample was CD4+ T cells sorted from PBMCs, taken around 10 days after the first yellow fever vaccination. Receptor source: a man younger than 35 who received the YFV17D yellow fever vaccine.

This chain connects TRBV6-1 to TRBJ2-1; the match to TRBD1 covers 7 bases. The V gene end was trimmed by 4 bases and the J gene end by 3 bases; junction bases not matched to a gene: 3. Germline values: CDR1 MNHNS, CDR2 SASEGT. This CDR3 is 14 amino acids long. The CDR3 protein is CASSGQGIYNEQFF. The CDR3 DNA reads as TGTGCCAGCAGTGGACAGGGTATCTACAATGAGCAGTTCTTC.

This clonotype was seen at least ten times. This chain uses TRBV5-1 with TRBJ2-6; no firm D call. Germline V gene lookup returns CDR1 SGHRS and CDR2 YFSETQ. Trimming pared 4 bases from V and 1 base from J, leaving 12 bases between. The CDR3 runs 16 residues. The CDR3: CASSIGPASGANVLTF. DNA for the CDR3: TGCGCCAGCAGCATTGGCCCAGCATCTGGGGCCAACGTCCTGACTTTC.

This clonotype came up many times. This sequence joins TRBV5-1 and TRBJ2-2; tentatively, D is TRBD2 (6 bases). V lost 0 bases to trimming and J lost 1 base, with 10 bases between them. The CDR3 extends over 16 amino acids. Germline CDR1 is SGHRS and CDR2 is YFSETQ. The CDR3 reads CASSLVPAGNTGELFF. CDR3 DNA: TGCGCCAGCAGCTTGGTTCCAGCGGGGAACACCGGGGAGCTGTTTTTT.

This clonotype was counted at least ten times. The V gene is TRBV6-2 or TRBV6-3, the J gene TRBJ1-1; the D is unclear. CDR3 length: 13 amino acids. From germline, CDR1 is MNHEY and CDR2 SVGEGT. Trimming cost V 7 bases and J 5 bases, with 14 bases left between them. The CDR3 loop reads CASTSGLGTEAFF. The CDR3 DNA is TGTGCCAGCACCTCCGGACTCGGAACTGAAGCTTTCTTT.

The CDR3 loop reads CASRRDRSYEQYF. The CDR3 DNA is TGTGCCAGCAGACGGGACAGGTCCTACGAGCAGTACTTC. The chain uses TRBV7-2 and TRBJ2-7; 8 nucleotides agree with TRBD1. Germline V gene data show CDR1 as SGHTA and CDR2 as FQGNSA. Trimming took 6 bases from V and 1 from J; bases not matched to a gene: 2. This CDR3 is built from 13 residues.

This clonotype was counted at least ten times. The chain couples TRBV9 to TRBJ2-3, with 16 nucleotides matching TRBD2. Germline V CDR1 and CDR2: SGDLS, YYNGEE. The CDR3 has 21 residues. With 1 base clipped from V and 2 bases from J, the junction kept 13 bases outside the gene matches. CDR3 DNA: TGTGCCAGCAGCGTAACTCCGGGACTAGCGGGGGGGAGGTACGCCACAGATACGCAGTATTTT. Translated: CASSVTPGLAGGRYATDTQYF. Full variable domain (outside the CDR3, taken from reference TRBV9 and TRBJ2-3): DSGVTQTPKHLITATGQRVTLRCSPRSGDLSVYWYQQSLDQGLQFLIQYYNGEERAKGNILERFSAQQFPDLHSELNLSSLELGDSALYFCASSVTPGLAGGRYATDTQYFGPGTRLTVL.

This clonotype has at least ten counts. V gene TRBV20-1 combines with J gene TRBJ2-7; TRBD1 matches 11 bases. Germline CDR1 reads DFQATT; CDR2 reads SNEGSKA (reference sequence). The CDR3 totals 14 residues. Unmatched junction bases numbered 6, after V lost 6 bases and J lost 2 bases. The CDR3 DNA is TGCAGTGCCAACCAGGGACAGGGGGCCTACGAGCAGTACTTC. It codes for CSANQGQGAYEQYF.

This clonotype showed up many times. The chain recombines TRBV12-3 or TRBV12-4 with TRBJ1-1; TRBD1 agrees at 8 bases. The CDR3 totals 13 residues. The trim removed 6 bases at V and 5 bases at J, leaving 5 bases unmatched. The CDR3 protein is CASRGTGRTEAFF. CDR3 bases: TGTGCCAGCAGGGGGACAGGTCGGACTGAAGCTTTCTTT.

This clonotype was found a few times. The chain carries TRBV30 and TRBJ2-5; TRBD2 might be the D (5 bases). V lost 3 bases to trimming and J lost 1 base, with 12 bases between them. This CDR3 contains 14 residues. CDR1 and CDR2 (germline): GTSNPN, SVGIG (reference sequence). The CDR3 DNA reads TGTGCCTGGAGGAGGGTTTACCCCCAAGAGACCCAGTACTTC. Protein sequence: CAWRRVYPQETQYF.

CDR3 coding DNA: TGTGCCTTCAGTTTAACGCTAGCGGGGGTCGACTCTGGGGCCAACGTCCTGACTTTC. Amino acid sequence: CAFSLTLAGVDSGANVLTF. The rearrangement joins TRBV7-3 to TRBJ2-6, with 10 bases fitting TRBD2. V lost 11 bases, J lost 0 bases, and 16 bases stayed unmatched. The CDR3 is 19 residues long. CDR1 and CDR2 from the germline V gene are SGHTA and FQGTGA.

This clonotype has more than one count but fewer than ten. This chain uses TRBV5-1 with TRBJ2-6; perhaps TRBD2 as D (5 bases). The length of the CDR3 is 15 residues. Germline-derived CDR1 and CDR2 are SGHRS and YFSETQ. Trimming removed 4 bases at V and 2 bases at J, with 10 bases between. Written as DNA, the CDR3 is TGCGCCAGCAGCCCGGGGTCACCTGGGGCCAACGTCCTGACTTTC. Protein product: CASSPGSPGANVLTF.

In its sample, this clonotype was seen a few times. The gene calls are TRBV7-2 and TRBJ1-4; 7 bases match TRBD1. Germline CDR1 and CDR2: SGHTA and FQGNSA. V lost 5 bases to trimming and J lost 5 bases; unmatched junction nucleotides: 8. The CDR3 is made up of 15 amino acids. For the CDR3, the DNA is TGTGCCAGCAGCCAGCGGACAGGTTTGAATGAAAAACTGTTTTTT. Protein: CASSQRTGLNEKLFF. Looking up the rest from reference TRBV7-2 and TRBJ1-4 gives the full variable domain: GAGVSQSPSNKVTEKGKDVELRCDPISGHTALYWYRQSLGQGLEFLIYFQGNSAPDKSGLPSDRFSAERTGGSVSTLTIQRTQQEDSAVYLCASSQRTGLNEKLFFGSGTQLSVL.

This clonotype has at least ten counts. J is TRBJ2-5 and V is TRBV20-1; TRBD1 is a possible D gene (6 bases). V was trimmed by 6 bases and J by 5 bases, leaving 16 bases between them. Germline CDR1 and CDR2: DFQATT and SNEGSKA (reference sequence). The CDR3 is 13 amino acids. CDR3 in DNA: TGCAGTGCCGTCCCGGGCCAGGGGGAGACCCAGTACTTC. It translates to CSAVPGQGETQYF.

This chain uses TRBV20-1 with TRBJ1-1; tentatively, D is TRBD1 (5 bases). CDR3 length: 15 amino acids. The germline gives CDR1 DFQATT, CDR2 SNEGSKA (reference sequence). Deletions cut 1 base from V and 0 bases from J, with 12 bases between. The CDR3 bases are TGCAGTGCTAGAGTGGCTGGGGCAATGAACACTGAAGCTTTCTTT. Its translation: CSARVAGAMNTEAFF.

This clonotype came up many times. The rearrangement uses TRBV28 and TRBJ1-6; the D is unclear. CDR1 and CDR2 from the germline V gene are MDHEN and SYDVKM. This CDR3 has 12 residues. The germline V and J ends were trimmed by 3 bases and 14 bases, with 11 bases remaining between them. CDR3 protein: CASSLAGVSLHF. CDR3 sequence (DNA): TGTGCCAGCAGTTTGGCTGGGGTATCCCTCCACTTT.

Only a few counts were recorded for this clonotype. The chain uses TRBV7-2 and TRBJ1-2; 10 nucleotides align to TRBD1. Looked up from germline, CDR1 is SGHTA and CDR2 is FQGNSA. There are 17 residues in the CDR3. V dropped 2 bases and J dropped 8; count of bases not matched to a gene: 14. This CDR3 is CASSLFRDRGRVRGYTF. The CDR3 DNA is TGTGCCAGCAGCTTATTCCGGGACAGGGGCCGGGTGAGGGGCTACACCTTC.

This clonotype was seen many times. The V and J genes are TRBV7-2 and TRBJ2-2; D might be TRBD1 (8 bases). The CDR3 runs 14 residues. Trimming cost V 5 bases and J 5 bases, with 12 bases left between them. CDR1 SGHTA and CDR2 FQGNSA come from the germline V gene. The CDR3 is CASSEQGGTGELFF. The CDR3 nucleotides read TGTGCCAGCAGCGAACAGGGGGGGACCGGGGAGCTGTTTTTT.

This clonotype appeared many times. CDR3 sequence (DNA): TGTGCCAGCAGATATAGCGGGGGGGACTACAATGAGCAGTTCTTC. It specifies CASRYSGGDYNEQFF. The chain employs TRBV3-1 and TRBJ2-1; 11 positions agree with TRBD2. CDR1 and CDR2 (germline): LGHDT, YNNKEL (reference sequence). With 6 bases clipped from V and 3 bases from J, the junction kept 4 bases outside the gene matches. The CDR3 is 15 residues long.

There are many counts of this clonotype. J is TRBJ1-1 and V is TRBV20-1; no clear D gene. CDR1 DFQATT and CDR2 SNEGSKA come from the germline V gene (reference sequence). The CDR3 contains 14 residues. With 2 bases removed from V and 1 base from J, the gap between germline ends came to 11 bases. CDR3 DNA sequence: TGCAGTGCTAGACGACGGGGAGGGAACACTGAAGCTTTCTTT. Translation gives CSARRRGGNTEAFF.

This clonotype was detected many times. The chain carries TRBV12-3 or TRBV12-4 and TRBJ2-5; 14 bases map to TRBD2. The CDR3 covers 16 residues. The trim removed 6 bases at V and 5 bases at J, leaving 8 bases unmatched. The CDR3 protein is CASSQTSGGARETQYF. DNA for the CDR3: TGTGCCAGCAGCCAGACTAGCGGGGGGGCTAGGGAGACCCAGTACTTC.